This T cell receptor beta chain derives from a study of OX40 agonist ivuxolimab in advanced cancers. Germline loops: CDR1 SGHDT, CDR2 YYEEEE. V was pared by 1 base and J by 10 bases, with 8 bases of the junction left unmatched. This CDR3 comprises 16 residues. Sequencing used immunoSEQ multiplex PCR; TCRdb keeps in-frame clones, though not all of them. In the table there are about 110,000 clones, approximately 90% of which are singletons. This chain joins TRBV5-6 and TRBJ2-1, with 13 positions matching TRBD2. The origin of this receptor is an adult with an advanced solid tumor such as melanoma, head and neck, liver or kidney cancer. The sequencing here drew on CD4+ or CD8+ T cells sorted from blood, taken in a trial of the OX40 agonist ivuxolimab. The CDR3 region is CASSLQGLAGSEEQFF. DNA of the CDR3: TGTGCCAGCAGCTTGCAGGGACTAGCGGGATCGGAAGAGCAGTTCTTC.